Listed here are 9 T cell receptor beta chains from one sample, sequenced in a study of identical twins. MiXCR was run by TCRdb on the 5' RACE reads, yielding one entry per CDR3 protein. Of 1.5 million to 2 million distinct CDR3 sequences in the sample, under 35% were seen once. Sequences were obtained from cord blood. These receptors were taken from a newborn girl in good health.

About this clonotype: The junction departs from the called germline gene at one end, perhaps through a read error. The V call is TRBV28, the J call TRBJ1-6, with a tentative D call TRBD1 (5 bases). Looked up from germline, CDR1 is MDHEN and CDR2 is SYDVKM. The CDR3 covers 13 residues. The CDR3 region has the DNA TGTGCCAGCTTCCGGGGCTATAATTCACCCCCCCACTTT. It translates to CASFRGYNSPPHF.

The chain links TRBV11-1 to TRBJ1-1, with D tentatively TRBD1 (5 bases). Between the trimmed V and J ends, which lost 5 bases and 1 base, there was a span of 11 bases. The CDR3 spans 14 residues. The germline gives CDR1 SGHAT, CDR2 FQDESV (reference sequence). CDR3 nucleotide sequence: TGTGCCAGCAGCCCGTGGGGCCGGAACACTGAAGCTTTCTTT. Protein: CASSPWGRNTEAFF.

This clonotype occurred a few times. This chain connects TRBV29-1 to TRBJ2-7; TRBD2 matches at 7 bases. The germline V gene has CDR1 SQVTM and CDR2 ANQGSEA. V lost 6 bases, J lost 5 bases, and 4 bases stayed unmatched. The CDR3 consists of 11 residues. In DNA form, the CDR3 reads TGCAGCGTGGGAGGGATCCACGAGCAGTACTTC. It is translated as CSVGGIHEQYF.

J is TRBJ2-5 and V is TRBV20-1, with 12 bases fitting TRBD1. Looked up from germline, CDR1 is DFQATT and CDR2 is SNEGSKA (reference sequence). CDR3 size: 13 residues. Germline trimming cut 6 bases from V and 5 bases from J; bases unmatched to any gene: 4. DNA of the CDR3: TGCAGTGCCTTGGGACAGGGGGCTGAGACCCAGTACTTC. Translating it yields CSALGQGAETQYF.

This sequence joins TRBV5-8 and TRBJ1-6; D not certain. This CDR3 comprises 14 residues. Germline values: CDR1 SGHTS, CDR2 YDEGEE. The V and J ends lost 7 bases and 11 bases respectively, with 19 bases between them. The CDR3 sequence: CASFEEGRAPPLHF. In nucleotides, the CDR3 is TGTGCCAGCTTCGAGGAGGGTCGGGCTCCACCCCTCCACTTT.

CDR3 loop: CASSPLASGLYNEQFF. The CDR3 DNA follows: TGTGCCAGCAGTCCCCTCGCTAGCGGGCTTTACAATGAGCAGTTCTTC. V gene TRBV12-3 or TRBV12-4 combines with J gene TRBJ2-1; 8 nucleotides match TRBD2. CDR3 size: 16 residues. V lost 5 bases to trimming and J lost 4 bases; unmatched junction nucleotides: 10.

The chain joins TRBV30 to TRBJ2-7; 7 bases are a match to TRBD1. V gave up 6 bases and J gave up 2 bases; unmatched junction bases: 1. CDR3 length: 11 amino acids. From germline, CDR1 is GTSNPN and CDR2 SVGIG (reference sequence). Here the CDR3 DNA reads TGTGCCTGCGACAGGGCCTACGAGCAGTACTTC. It translates to CACDRAYEQYF.

This clonotype was seen a few times. The chain is built from TRBV20-1 and TRBJ2-1; 11 bases align to TRBD2. With 6 bases clipped from V and 7 bases from J, the junction kept 11 bases outside the gene matches. This CDR3 contains 15 residues. The germline CDR1 and CDR2 sequences are DFQATT and SNEGSKA (reference sequence). CDR3 nucleotides: TGCAGTGCCCTCCCCGGGACTAGCGGAGTAAATGAGCAGTTCTTC. Protein sequence: CSALPGTSGVNEQFF.

The chain has TRBV5-1 and TRBJ1-3, with a tentative D call TRBD1 (6 bases). The CDR3 consists of 14 residues. Germline values: CDR1 SGHRS, CDR2 YFSETQ. Between the trimmed V and J ends, which lost 3 bases and 0 bases, there was a span of 7 bases. CDR3 loop: CASSSQGSGNTIYF. The CDR3 DNA follows: TGCGCCAGCAGCTCACAGGGCTCTGGAAACACCATATATTTT.